This T cell receptor (beta chain) was recovered during a study of identical twins. TCRdb recomputed calls from the 5' RACE reads with MiXCR, one row per CDR3 protein. This table has fewer than 900,000 distinct CDR3 sequences, 21% appearing once. This clonotype has more than one count but fewer than ten. The target antigen is unknown. Whole-study findings and limits: For out-of-frame alpha sequences shared by twins, low generation probability was in excess.

These data were also reused for a study on T cells expressing NK-cell markers.

The sequence was collected from a woman younger than 30 in good health. Sequenced: PBMCs.

CDR3 sequence (DNA): TGTGCCAGCAGACTAGGACAGTCTCTCAGGGGGGAGCAGTACTTC. Translated, it gives CASRLGQSLRGEQYF. The gene calls are TRBV28 and TRBJ2-7; 7 positions match TRBD1. V shed 6 bases, J shed 7 bases, and the junction held 15 bases outside the gene matches. This CDR3 has 15 residues. Germline V gene data show CDR1 as MDHEN and CDR2 as SYDVKM.